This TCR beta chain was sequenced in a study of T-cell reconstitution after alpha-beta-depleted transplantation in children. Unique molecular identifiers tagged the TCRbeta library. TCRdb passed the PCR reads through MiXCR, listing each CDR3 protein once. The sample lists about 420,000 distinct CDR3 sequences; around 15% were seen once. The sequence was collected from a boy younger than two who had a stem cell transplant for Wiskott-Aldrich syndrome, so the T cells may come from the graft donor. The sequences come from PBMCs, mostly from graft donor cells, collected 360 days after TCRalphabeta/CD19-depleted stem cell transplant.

The CDR3 loop is CSVRAGINEQYF. The CDR3 nucleotides are TGCAGCGTTCGGGCAGGGATCAACGAGCAGTACTTC. V gene TRBV29-1 combines with J gene TRBJ2-7; weak D call: TRBD1 (5 bases). Germline V gene sequence: CDR1 SQVTM, CDR2 ANQGSEA. Trimming removed 5 bases at V and 5 bases at J, with 13 bases between. The CDR3 is made up of 12 amino acids.